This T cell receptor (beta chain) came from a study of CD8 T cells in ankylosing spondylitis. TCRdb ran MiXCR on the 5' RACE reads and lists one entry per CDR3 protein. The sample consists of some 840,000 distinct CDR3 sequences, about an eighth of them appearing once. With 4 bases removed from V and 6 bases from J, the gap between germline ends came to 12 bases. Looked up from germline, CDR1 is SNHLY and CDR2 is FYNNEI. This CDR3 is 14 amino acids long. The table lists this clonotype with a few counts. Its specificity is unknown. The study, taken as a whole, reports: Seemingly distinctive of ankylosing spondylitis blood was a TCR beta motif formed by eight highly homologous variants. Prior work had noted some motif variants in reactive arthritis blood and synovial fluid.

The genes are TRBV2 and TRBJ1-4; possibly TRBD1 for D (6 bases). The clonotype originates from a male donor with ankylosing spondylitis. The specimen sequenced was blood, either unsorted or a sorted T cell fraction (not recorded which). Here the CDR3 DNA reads TGTGCCAGCAGTGGATACAGGGTGGATGAAAAACTGTTTTTT. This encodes CASSGYRVDEKLFF.